The present TCR beta chain was sequenced within a study of shared clonotypes between healthy human individuals. Findings of the study overall: The donor pool, a small one, limited the genetic and exposure-history diversity represented. The study generally estimated greater richness for naive than memory subsets. The rarefaction results pointed to incomplete sorted-subset sequencing despite large depth.

Over several immunoSEQ plates, each subset's genomic DNA was distributed in even portions. Only in-frame clones appear in the TCRdb table, and some are missing; sequencing was by immunoSEQ multiplex PCR. The sample yields around 700,000 clones, around 92% seen once. V was clipped by 0 bases and J by 0 bases; unmatched bases: 6. The CDR3 runs to 18 residues. CDR1 and CDR2 from the germline V gene are MGHRA and YSYEKL. As defined, naive CD8 cells were CD45RO-negative and positively selected for CCR7, with terminally differentiated effector memory CD45RA+ cells excluded. With respect to this clone: The antigen is not known.

The sample consisted of naive CD8+ T cells sorted from blood. The source is a young man in good health. The V call is TRBV4-1, the J call TRBJ1-3; 9 nucleotides match TRBD1. The CDR3 coding sequence is TGCGCCAGCAGCCAAGAGGGACAGGGCCCCATCTCTGGAAACACCATATATTTT. Its protein is CASSQEGQGPISGNTIYF.